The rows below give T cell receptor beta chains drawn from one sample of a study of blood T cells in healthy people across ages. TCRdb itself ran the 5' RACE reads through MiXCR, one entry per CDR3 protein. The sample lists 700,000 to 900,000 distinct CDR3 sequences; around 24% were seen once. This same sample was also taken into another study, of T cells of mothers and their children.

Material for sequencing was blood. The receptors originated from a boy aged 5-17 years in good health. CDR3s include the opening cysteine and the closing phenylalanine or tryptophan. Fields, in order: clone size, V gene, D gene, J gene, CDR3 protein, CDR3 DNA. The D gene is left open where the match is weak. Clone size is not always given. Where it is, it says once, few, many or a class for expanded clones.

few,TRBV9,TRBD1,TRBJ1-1,CASSDGTGLAFF,TGTGCCAGCAGCGACGGGACAGGGCTAGCTTTCTTT
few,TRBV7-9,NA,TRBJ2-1,CASRETGNEQFF,TGTGCCAGCAGGGAAACGGGCAATGAGCAGTTCTTC
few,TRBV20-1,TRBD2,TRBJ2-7,CSARASGYEQYF,TGCAGTGCTAGAGCTAGCGGGTACGAGCAGTACTTC
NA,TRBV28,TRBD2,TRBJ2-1,CASSSLGLAGHLPQFF,TGTGCCAGCAGCTCCCTGGGACTAGCGGGGCACCTTCCGCAGTTCTTC
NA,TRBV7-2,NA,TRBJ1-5,CASSLWGGHSNQPQHF,TGTGCCAGCAGCTTATGGGGGGGGCATAGCAATCAGCCCCAGCATTTT
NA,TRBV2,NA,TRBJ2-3,CASSERRADTQYF,TGTGCCAGCAGTGAACGAAGGGCAGATACGCAGTATTTT
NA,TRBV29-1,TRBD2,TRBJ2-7,CSVEVSGGSEQYF,TGCAGCGTTGAGGTCTCCGGGGGGAGCGAGCAGTACTTC
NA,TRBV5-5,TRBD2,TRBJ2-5,CASSKGTSGVFETQHF,TGTGCCAGCAGCAAAGGGACTAGCGGGGTTTTCGAGACCCAGCACTTC
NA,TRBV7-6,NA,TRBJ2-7,CASSSALGTARDFTYEQYF,TGTGCCAGCAGCTCGGCCTTAGGGACAGCCAGGGACTTCACCTACGAGCAGTACTTC
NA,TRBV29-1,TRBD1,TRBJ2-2,CSVGSGTVNTGELFF,TGCAGCGTAGGAAGTGGGACAGTGAACACCGGGGAGCTGTTTTTT
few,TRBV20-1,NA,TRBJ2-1,CSARDRRSGNEQFF,TGCAGTGCTAGAGATCGGAGGTCTGGGAATGAGCAGTTCTTC
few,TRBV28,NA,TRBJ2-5,CASSSGRFSRTQYF,TGTGCCAGCAGTTCGGGACGTTTCTCCCGTACCCAGTACTTC
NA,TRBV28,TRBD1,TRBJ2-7,CASSFHTGQSLWSYYEQYF,TGTGCCAGCAGTTTCCATACGGGACAGAGCCTCTGGTCCTACTACGAGCAGTACTTC
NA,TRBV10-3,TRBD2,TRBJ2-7,CAISESSSGPYEQYF,TGTGCCATCAGTGAGTCGTCTAGCGGTCCCTACGAGCAGTACTTC
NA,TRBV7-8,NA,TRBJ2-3,CASSFIDPDTQYF,TGTGCCAGCAGCTTTATAGACCCAGATACGCAGTATTTT
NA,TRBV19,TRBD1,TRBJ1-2,CASHPGGYGYTF,TGTGCCAGCCACCCAGGGGGCTATGGCTACACCTTC
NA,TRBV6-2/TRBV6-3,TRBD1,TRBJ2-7,CASSSTGGVDEQYF,TGTGCCAGCAGCTCGACAGGGGGAGTCGACGAGCAGTACTTC